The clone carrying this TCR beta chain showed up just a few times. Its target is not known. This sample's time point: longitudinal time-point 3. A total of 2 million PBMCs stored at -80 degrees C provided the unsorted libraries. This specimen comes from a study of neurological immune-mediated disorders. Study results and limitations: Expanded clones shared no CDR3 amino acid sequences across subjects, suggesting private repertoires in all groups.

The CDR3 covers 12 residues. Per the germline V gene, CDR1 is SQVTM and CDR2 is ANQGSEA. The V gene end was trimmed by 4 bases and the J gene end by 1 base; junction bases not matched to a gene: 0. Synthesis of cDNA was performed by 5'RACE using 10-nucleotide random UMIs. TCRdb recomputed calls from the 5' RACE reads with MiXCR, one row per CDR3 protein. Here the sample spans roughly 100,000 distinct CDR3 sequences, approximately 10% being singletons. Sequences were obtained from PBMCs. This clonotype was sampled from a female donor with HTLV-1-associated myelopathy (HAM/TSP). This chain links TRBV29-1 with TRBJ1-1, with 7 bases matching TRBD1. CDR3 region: CSVGDRNTEAFF. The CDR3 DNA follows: TGCAGCGTTGGGGACAGGAACACTGAAGCTTTCTTT. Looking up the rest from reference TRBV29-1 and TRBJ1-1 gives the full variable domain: SAVISQKPSRDICQRGTSLTIQCQVDSQVTMMFWYRQQPGQSLTLIATANQGSEATYESGFVIDKFPISRPNLTFSTLTVSNMSPEDSSIYLCSVGDRNTEAFFGQGTRLTVV.